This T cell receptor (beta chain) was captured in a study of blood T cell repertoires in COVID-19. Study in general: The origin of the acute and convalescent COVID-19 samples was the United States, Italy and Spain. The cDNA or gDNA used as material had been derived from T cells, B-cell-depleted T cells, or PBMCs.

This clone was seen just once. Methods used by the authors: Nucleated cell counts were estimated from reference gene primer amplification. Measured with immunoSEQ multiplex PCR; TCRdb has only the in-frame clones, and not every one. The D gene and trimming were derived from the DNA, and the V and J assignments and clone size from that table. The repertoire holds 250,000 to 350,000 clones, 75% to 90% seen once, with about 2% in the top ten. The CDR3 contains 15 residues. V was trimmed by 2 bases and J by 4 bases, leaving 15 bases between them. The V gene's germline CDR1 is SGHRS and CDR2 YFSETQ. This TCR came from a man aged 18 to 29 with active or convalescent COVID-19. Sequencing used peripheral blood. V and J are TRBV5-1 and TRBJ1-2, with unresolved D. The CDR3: CASSLTGENGYGYTF. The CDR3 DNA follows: TGCGCCAGCAGCTTAACCGGGGAAAACGGCTATGGCTACACCTTC.